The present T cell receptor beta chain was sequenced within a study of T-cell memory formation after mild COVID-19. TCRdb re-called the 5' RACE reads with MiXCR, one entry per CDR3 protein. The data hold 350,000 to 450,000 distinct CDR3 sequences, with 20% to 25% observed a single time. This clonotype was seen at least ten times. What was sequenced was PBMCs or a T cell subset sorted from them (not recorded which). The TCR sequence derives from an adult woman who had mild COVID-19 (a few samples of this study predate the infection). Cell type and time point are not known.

The CDR3 nucleotides are TGTGCCACCAGTGATTTGCGGGCAGGGGTGGTGGAGACCCAGTACTTC. This translates into CATSDLRAGVVETQYF. The V call is TRBV24-1, the J call TRBJ2-5; D may be TRBD1 (6 bases). The CDR3 covers 16 residues. The ends were cut back, 0 bases at V and 5 bases at J, with 15 bases in the middle. The germline V gene encodes CDR1 KGHDR and CDR2 SFDVKD.